Following are 27 T cell receptor beta chains from one sample sequenced in a study of CD8 T cells in ankylosing spondylitis. Via MiXCR, TCRdb re-called the 5' RACE reads, giving one row per CDR3 protein. The sample lists about 140,000 distinct CDR3 sequences, around 32% seen once, with 6% in the top ten. Sample: synovial fluid, either unsorted or a sorted T cell fraction (not recorded which). The receptor set was obtained from a male donor with ankylosing spondylitis.

This sequence joins TRBV5-6 and TRBJ1-1; possibly TRBD1 for D (6 bases). This CDR3 region has 14 residues. V was cut by 7 bases and J by 3 bases, with 16 bases left in between. CDR1 is SGHDT, CDR2 YYEEEE, per germline. The CDR3 bases are TGTGCCAGCCTAAACAGGGTGGGCGACACTGAAGCTTTCTTT. Its translation is CASLNRVGDTEAFF.

This clonotype was found a few times. The genes are TRBV11-3 and TRBJ2-7; 10 bases match TRBD1. Germline V gene sequence: CDR1 SGHNT, CDR2 YENEEA. The CDR3 has 15 residues. V lost 5 bases, J lost 4 bases, and 8 bases stayed unmatched. The CDR3 DNA is TGTGCCAGCAGCCCAAACGACAGGGGGCGGTACGAGCAGTACTTC. It specifies CASSPNDRGRYEQYF. Using reference TRBV11-3 and TRBJ2-7 for the parts outside the CDR3, the full variable domain is EAGVVQSPRYKIIEKKQPVAFWCNPISGHNTLYWYLQNLGQGPELLIRYENEEAVDDSQLPKDRFSAERLKGVDSTLKIQPAELGDSAVYLCASSPNDRGRYEQYFGPGTRLTVT.

V gene TRBV6-1 combines with J gene TRBJ2-2; D is possibly TRBD1 or TRBD2 (7 bases each). V was shortened by 8 bases and J by 0 bases, with 13 bases between the two germline ends. The CDR3 extends over 15 amino acids. From germline, CDR1 is MNHNS and CDR2 SASEGT. The CDR3 DNA sequence: TGTGCCAGCGCCAGGGGGACTACGAACACCGGGGAGCTGTTTTTT. This encodes CASARGTTNTGELFF.

The CDR3 sequence: CASSVRGRGTDTQYF. Here the CDR3 DNA reads TGTGCCAGCAGCGTTCGTGGGCGCGGTACAGATACGCAGTATTTT. This chain joins TRBV9 and TRBJ2-3; D ambiguous. Looked up from germline, CDR1 is SGDLS and CDR2 is YYNGEE. The CDR3 totals 15 residues. The V end lost 2 bases, the J end lost 3 bases, and 13 bases lay between the germline ends.

J is TRBJ2-1 and V is TRBV2; 8 nucleotides agree with TRBD2. Germline V gene data show CDR1 as SNHLY and CDR2 as FYNNEI. The CDR3 consists of 15 residues. V shed 4 bases and J 3 bases; nucleotides not matched to a gene: 5. The chain's CDR3 is CASSVRTSLYNEQFF. CDR3 nucleotides: TGTGCCAGCAGTGTTCGGACTAGCCTCTACAATGAGCAGTTCTTC.

This clonotype has ten or more counts. The genes are TRBV28 and TRBJ2-1, with D perhaps TRBD1 (5 bases). The germline V gene has CDR1 MDHEN and CDR2 SYDVKM. This CDR3 comprises 14 residues. V dropped 4 bases and J dropped 4 bases, with 11 bases sitting between them. In DNA form, the CDR3 reads TGTGCCAGCAGTTCCTCGGACACTTACAATGAGCAGTTCTTC. Amino acid sequence: CASSSSDTYNEQFF.

This chain uses TRBV21-1 with TRBJ1-6; the table assigns TRBD1, which was not confirmed against the DNA. TRBV21-1 is classified as a pseudogene. The CDR3 length is 19 residues. DNA for the CDR3: TGTGCCAGCAGCAAAGAGACGGGGAAAGGGGGCATTAGTAATTCACCCCTCCACTTT. As protein: CASSKETGKGGISNSPLHF.

The CDR3 is CASSLAGGKNIQYF. The CDR3 DNA is TGTGCCAGCAGTTTGGCAGGGGGCAAAAACATTCAGTACTTC. V is TRBV27 and J is TRBJ2-4; TRBD1 matches 7 bases. This CDR3 is built from 14 residues. Per the germline V gene, CDR1 is MNHEY and CDR2 is SMNVEV (reference sequence). Trimming removed 3 bases from V and 3 bases from J; junction bases left unmatched: 2.

The chain carries TRBV6-2 or TRBV6-3 and TRBJ2-1; D remains ambiguous. Trimming cost V 8 bases and J 7 bases, with 15 bases left between them. There are 13 residues in the CDR3. Germline V gene data show CDR1 as MNHEY and CDR2 as SVGEGT. The CDR3 is CASGVLVRNEQFF. In DNA, the CDR3 is TGTGCCAGCGGGGTCCTTGTTAGAAATGAGCAGTTCTTC.

This chain links TRBV20-1 with TRBJ1-2, with a possible D match to TRBD1 (5 bases). Germline loops: CDR1 DFQATT, CDR2 SNEGSKA (reference sequence). The CDR3 has 14 amino acids. Trimming shortened V by 1 base and J by 3 bases, and 12 bases separated the two germline ends. The CDR3 region has the DNA TGCAGTGCTAGAGTGGGGGACCTGGACTATGGCTACACCTTC. Its translation: CSARVGDLDYGYTF.

This chain joins TRBV12-3 or TRBV12-4 and TRBJ1-5; TRBD1 is a possible D gene (5 bases). The CDR3 is 14 amino acids. The ends were cut back, 1 base at V and 6 bases at J, with 10 bases in the middle. CDR3 nucleotides: TGTGCCAGCAGTTTAGGCGGGGGTGCTCAGCCCCAGCATTTT. This translates into CASSLGGGAQPQHF.

This clonotype came up once. The chain uses TRBV5-1 and TRBJ1-2; 8 bases match TRBD1. Losses at the gene ends were 0 bases for V and 6 bases for J; bases not matched to a gene: 7. Germline assignment: CDR1 SGHRS and CDR2 YFSETQ. The CDR3 spans 15 residues. CDR3 DNA sequence: TGCGCCAGCAGCTTGGCCGACAGGGGAATCGATGGCTACACCTTC. This encodes CASSLADRGIDGYTF. Full variable domain (remainder filled in from reference TRBV5-1 and TRBJ1-2): KAGVTQTPRYLIKTRGQQVTLSCSPISGHRSVSWYQQTPGQGLQFLFEYFSETQRNKGNFPGRFSGRQFSNSRSEMNVSTLELGDSALYLCASSLADRGIDGYTFGSGTRLTVV.

V and J are TRBV6-1 and TRBJ2-1; 9 bases map to TRBD2. The CDR3 spans 16 residues. Trimming at V came to 6 bases and at J to 2 bases, leaving 8 bases not matched to a gene. Germline V gene data show CDR1 as MNHNS and CDR2 as SASEGT. This chain's CDR3 is CASRDPIAGAYNEQFF. DNA of the CDR3: TGTGCCAGCAGGGATCCAATAGCGGGAGCCTACAATGAGCAGTTCTTC.

The chain's CDR3 is CASTSRGGAYNEQFF. The CDR3 region has the DNA TGTGCCAGCACTTCACGGGGGGGGGCTTACAATGAGCAGTTCTTC. The chain has TRBV3-1 and TRBJ2-1, with TRBD2 matching 8 bases. The germline V gene has CDR1 LGHDT and CDR2 YNNKEL (reference sequence). V lost 7 bases, J lost 4 bases, and 9 bases stayed unmatched. The CDR3 is 15 amino acids.

The rearrangement uses TRBV7-3 and TRBJ1-1, with 8 bases matching TRBD1. V was pared by 5 bases and J by 4 bases, with 3 bases of the junction left unmatched. The CDR3 is 13 amino acids. Germline CDR1 and CDR2: SGHTA and FQGTGA. The CDR3 DNA is TGTGCCAGCAGCCCCGGGACAGGCACTGAAGCTTTCTTT. Translating it yields CASSPGTGTEAFF.

This clonotype has a handful of counts. V and J are TRBV12-3 or TRBV12-4 and TRBJ2-5; 7 bases align to TRBD1. This CDR3 has 13 residues. J lost 3 bases, V lost 5 bases, and 3 bases had no gene match. The CDR3 region has the DNA TGTGCCAGCAGTGGGGGACAGAAAGAGACCCAGTACTTC. This gives the protein CASSGGQKETQYF.

This sequence joins TRBV25-1 and TRBJ2-3, with D perhaps matching TRBD2 (6 bases). Between the trimmed V and J ends, which lost 7 bases and 5 bases, there was a span of 16 bases. CDR3 length: 14 amino acids. Germline CDR1 is MGHDK and CDR2 is SYGVNS. CDR3 protein: CASTANEEGDTQYF. Here the CDR3 DNA reads TGTGCCAGCACTGCAAATGAGGAGGGAGATACGCAGTATTTT.

A few counts support this clonotype. This chain uses TRBV30 with TRBJ1-1; 8 positions match TRBD1. The CDR3 is 13 amino acids. With 3 bases clipped from V and 5 bases from J, the junction kept 5 bases outside the gene matches. Per the germline V gene, CDR1 is GTSNPN and CDR2 is SVGIG (reference sequence). The CDR3 region is CAWRLQGGTEAFF. In DNA, the CDR3 is TGTGCCTGGAGGCTACAGGGGGGGACTGAAGCTTTCTTT.

The J gene is TRBJ1-1, the V gene TRBV20-1; D is unresolved. Germline CDR1 is DFQATT and CDR2 is SNEGSKA (reference sequence). CDR3 length: 11 amino acids. V lost 8 bases, J lost 5 bases, and 12 bases lay in between. DNA for the CDR3: TGCAGTTTAAGCCCCAGGACTGAAGCTTTCTTT. Its protein is CSLSPRTEAFF.

V usage is TRBV5-1 and J usage is TRBJ2-6; the D gene is possibly TRBD1 (6 bases). There are 18 residues in the CDR3. Germline CDR1 SGHRS, CDR2 YFSETQ. V lost 7 bases, J lost 1 base, and 21 bases lay in between. DNA of the CDR3: TGCGCCAGCGGTCGTCCTAGACAGGAAATTTCTGGGGCCAACGTCCTGACTTTC. Amino acids: CASGRPRQEISGANVLTF. Full variable domain (outside the CDR3, taken from reference TRBV5-1 and TRBJ2-6): KAGVTQTPRYLIKTRGQQVTLSCSPISGHRSVSWYQQTPGQGLQFLFEYFSETQRNKGNFPGRFSGRQFSNSRSEMNVSTLELGDSALYLCASGRPRQEISGANVLTFGAGSRLTVL.

The rearrangement links TRBV28 to TRBJ2-5, with TRBD2 matching 13 bases. Unmatched junction bases numbered 6, after V lost 5 bases and J lost 6 bases. From germline, CDR1 is MDHEN and CDR2 SYDVKM. This CDR3 has 15 amino acids. CDR3 DNA sequence: TGTGCCAGCAGTCCGCGGACTAGCGGGAGTAAGACCCAGTACTTC. Its translation is CASSPRTSGSKTQYF.

The V and J genes are TRBV15 and TRBJ2-2; possibly TRBD2 for D (6 bases). This CDR3 has 14 residues. V lost 8 bases and J 6 bases, leaving 16 bases between the germline ends. From germline, CDR1 is LNHNV and CDR2 YYDKDF (reference sequence). Here the CDR3 reads CATRIASVAGELFF. CDR3 sequence (DNA): TGTGCCACCCGCATAGCTAGCGTAGCCGGGGAGCTGTTTTTT.

The chain recombines TRBV28 with TRBJ1-2, with 7 bases that match TRBD1. The length of the CDR3 is 16 residues. Germline CDR1 is MDHEN and CDR2 is SYDVKM. V trimming: 4 bases; J trimming: 4 bases; junction bases outside the gene matches: 12. The CDR3 DNA reads TGTGCCAGCAGTTCCCCCGGAGGGGGCACAGGCTATGGCTACACCTTC. This encodes CASSSPGGGTGYGYTF.

The J gene is TRBJ1-2, the V gene TRBV20-1; D unclear. Germline lookup yields CDR1 DFQATT and CDR2 SNEGSKA (reference sequence). The CDR3 is made up of 12 amino acids. V was shortened by 8 bases and J by 0 bases, with 10 bases between the two germline ends. In DNA form, the CDR3 reads TGCAGTTCGGGTTCCGCTAACTATGGCTACACCTTC. Its translation: CSSGSANYGYTF.

The chain employs TRBV19 and TRBJ2-1; weak D call: TRBD1 (5 bases). Trimming stripped 4 bases from V and 8 bases from J, with 9 bases between. Looked up from germline, CDR1 is LNHDA and CDR2 is SQIVND (reference sequence). The CDR3 covers 12 residues. CDR3 nucleotides: TGTGCCAGTAGTAAGCAGGGATATGAGCAGTTCTTC. Its protein is CASSKQGYEQFF.

This clonotype was counted at least ten times. The rearrangement joins TRBV4-1 to TRBJ2-1; 9 nucleotides agree with TRBD2. The CDR3 totals 17 residues. J lost 5 bases, V lost 5 bases, and 13 bases had no gene match. Per the germline V gene, CDR1 is MGHRA and CDR2 is YSYEKL. CDR3 in DNA: TGCGCCAGCAGCAGGGGGGCTGGGCTAGCGGGGAACAATGAGCAGTTCTTC. Its protein product is CASSRGAGLAGNNEQFF.

This clonotype appeared once. This chain links TRBV4-1 with TRBJ1-3; the D gene is possibly TRBD1 (6 bases). V lost 4 bases to trimming and J lost 6 bases, with 16 bases between them. The CDR3 runs 15 residues. Germline loops: CDR1 MGHRA, CDR2 YSYEKL. Here the CDR3 DNA reads TGCGCCAGCAGCCGCGGACAGACAAATGCAAACACCATATATTTT. Its translation is CASSRGQTNANTIYF.